The clone carrying this T cell receptor beta chain was counted once. Antigen unknown. Trimming cost V 1 base and J 0 bases; bases outside gene matches: 3. Germline values: CDR1 MGHRA, CDR2 YSYEKL. The CDR3 length is 16 residues. Some clones are missing from TCRdb's copy, which holds only in-frame ones; the method was immunoSEQ multiplex PCR. The repertoire holds approximately 82,000 clones, with around 84% as singletons. The source of the sample is a study of T cell responses to AZD1222 COVID-19 vaccine. For the study at large: Some second doses came at about 4 weeks and others at about 12 weeks; these were pooled. Regarding the study as a whole: Regions left unmutated in variants are reportedly the target of nearly half of spike-specific TCRs.

The specimen comprised peripheral blood, sampled on day 0 of AZD1222 vaccination. This chain uses TRBV4-1 with TRBJ2-3, with 8 bases fitting TRBD2. The sequence was collected from an adult in good health. CDR3 protein: CASSQVPGGSTDTQYF. The CDR3 DNA reads as TGCGCCAGCAGCCAAGTGCCGGGGGGGAGCACAGATACGCAGTATTTT.